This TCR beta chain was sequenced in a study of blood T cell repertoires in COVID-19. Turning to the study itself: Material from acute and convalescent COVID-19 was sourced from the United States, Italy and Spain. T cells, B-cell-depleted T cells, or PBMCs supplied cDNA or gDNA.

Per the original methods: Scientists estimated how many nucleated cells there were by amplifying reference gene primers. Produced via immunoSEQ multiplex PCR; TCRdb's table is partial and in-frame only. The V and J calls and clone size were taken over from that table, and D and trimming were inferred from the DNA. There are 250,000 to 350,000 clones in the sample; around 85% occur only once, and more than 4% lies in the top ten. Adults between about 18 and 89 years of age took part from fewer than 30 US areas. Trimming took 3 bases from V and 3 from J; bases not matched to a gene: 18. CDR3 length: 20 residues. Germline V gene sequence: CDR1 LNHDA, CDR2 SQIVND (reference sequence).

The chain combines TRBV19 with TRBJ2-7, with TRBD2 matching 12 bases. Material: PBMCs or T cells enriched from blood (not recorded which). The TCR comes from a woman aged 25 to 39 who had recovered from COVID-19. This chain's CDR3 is CASSISQGARLAGEIYEQYF. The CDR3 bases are TGTGCCAGTAGTATTTCACAGGGGGCGAGACTAGCGGGAGAGATCTACGAGCAGTACTTC.